These 14 T cell receptor beta chains were sequenced from one sample in a study of T cells after yellow fever vaccination. TCRdb re-called the 5' RACE reads through MiXCR, storing one row per CDR3 protein. The sample shows under 250,000 distinct CDR3 sequences, 6.9% of them seen only once. The source was CD4+ T cells sorted from PBMCs, collected 15 days after the yellow fever booster vaccination. Receptors originate from a man aged 25 to 45 who received the YFV17D yellow fever vaccine.

The chain carries TRBV20-1 and TRBJ2-3; 8 bases are a match to TRBD2. This CDR3 has 15 amino acids. V shed 5 bases and J 3 bases; nucleotides not matched to a gene: 10. Germline V lookup: CDR1 DFQATT, CDR2 SNEGSKA (reference sequence). The CDR3 DNA reads TGCAGTGCTTCACGCGGGACTAGTGGGACAGATACGCAGTATTTT. Its translation is CSASRGTSGTDTQYF.

This clonotype was seen more than once but under ten times. The rearrangement links TRBV6-2 or TRBV6-3 to TRBJ2-4; D ambiguous. Germline loops: CDR1 MNHEY, CDR2 SVGEGT. Trimming stripped 5 bases from V and 9 bases from J, with 26 bases between. The CDR3 has 17 amino acids. CDR3 DNA: TGTGCCAGCAGTAATAGTGTTCGTCTAGGAATAGGTGGCATTCAGTACTTC. It is translated as CASSNSVRLGIGGIQYF.

Only one count was recorded for this clonotype. J is TRBJ2-2 and V is TRBV24-1; no clear D. CDR3 size: 14 residues. Trimming stripped 6 bases from V and 5 bases from J, with 12 bases between. Germline CDR1 KGHDR, CDR2 SFDVKD. The CDR3 loop is CATSPDRSTGELFF. In DNA form, the CDR3 reads TGTGCCACCAGTCCGGATCGCTCGACCGGGGAGCTGTTTTTT.

This clonotype occurred many times. V is TRBV4-2 and J is TRBJ2-7; 7 bases agree with TRBD2. Trimming took 0 bases from V and 5 from J; bases not matched to a gene: 7. This CDR3 region has 15 residues. Germline CDR1 is LGHNA and CDR2 is YNFKEQ. CDR3 sequence: CASSQDLREYNEQYF. The DNA of the CDR3 is TGTGCCAGCAGCCAAGATTTGCGGGAGTACAACGAGCAGTACTTC.

The sample holds many counts of this clonotype. The V and J genes are TRBV20-1 and TRBJ2-3; TRBD2 agrees at 10 bases. The V segment lost 2 bases and the J segment 8 bases; nucleotides outside the gene matches: 10. Germline assignment: CDR1 DFQATT and CDR2 SNEGSKA (reference sequence). The CDR3 extends over 15 amino acids. The CDR3 reads CSARPSGSNPSTQYF. In DNA form, the CDR3 reads TGCAGTGCTAGACCTAGCGGGAGTAACCCGAGTACGCAGTATTTT.

There are a few counts of this clonotype. The chain recombines TRBV27 with TRBJ2-2; D is ambiguous. This CDR3 has 15 amino acids. CDR1 is MNHEY and CDR2 is SMNVEV in the germline V gene (reference sequence). Deletions cut 6 bases from V and 7 bases from J, with 18 bases between. CDR3 protein: CASRTDMDPGGELFF. In DNA, the CDR3 is TGTGCCAGCAGAACCGACATGGATCCTGGCGGGGAGCTGTTTTTT.

The chain joins TRBV23-1 to TRBJ2-1; 9 nucleotides agree with TRBD1. TRBV23-1 is flagged as an ORF with uncertain function. V lost 0 bases and J lost 3; bases outside the gene matches: 6. This CDR3 contains 17 residues. This CDR3 reads CASSQSPGQGFYNEQFF. Written as DNA, the CDR3 is TGCGCCAGCAGTCAATCACCGGGACAGGGTTTCTACAATGAGCAGTTCTTC.

The chain uses TRBV20-1 and TRBJ2-3, with D possibly matching TRBD2 (6 bases). The CDR3 runs 14 residues. The V gene's germline CDR1 is DFQATT and CDR2 SNEGSKA (reference sequence). V was clipped by 3 bases and J by 2 bases, with 12 bases between them. The chain's CDR3 is CSASSGSVTDTQYF. For the CDR3, the DNA is TGCAGTGCTAGTAGCGGCTCCGTCACAGATACGCAGTATTTT.

This clonotype was observed a handful of times. The rearrangement joins TRBV7-8 to TRBJ2-5; either TRBD1 or TRBD2 may fit D (5 bases each). The CDR3 is 16 residues long. Germline CDR1 is SGHVS and CDR2 is FQNEAQ. V lost 0 bases and J lost 5, with 16 bases in between. Here the CDR3 DNA reads TGTGCCAGCAGCTTAGCGCTTGGGGGTCTCGGGGAGACCCAGTACTTC. It yields the protein CASSLALGGLGETQYF.

The CDR3 DNA is TGTGCCAGTACCGATGCAGGGTATGGCAATCAGCCCCAGCATTTT. Amino acid sequence: CASTDAGYGNQPQHF. The chain couples TRBV19 to TRBJ1-5; D perhaps matches TRBD1 (5 bases). Germline V gene sequence: CDR1 LNHDA, CDR2 SQIVND (reference sequence). The V gene lost 7 bases and the J gene lost 2 bases, with 15 bases spanning the gap. The CDR3 is 15 amino acids.

This clonotype has only a few counts. V and J are TRBV20-1 and TRBJ1-5; no clear D gene. The germline gives CDR1 DFQATT, CDR2 SNEGSKA (reference sequence). V dropped 3 bases and J dropped 4 bases, with 13 bases sitting between them. This CDR3 is 14 amino acids long. The CDR3 spells CSARKGFDNQPQHF. CDR3 nucleotide sequence: TGCAGTGCTAGGAAGGGCTTTGATAATCAGCCCCAGCATTTT.

The chain has TRBV19 and TRBJ2-3; perhaps TRBD2 as D (5 bases). V dropped 5 bases and J dropped 4 bases, with 10 bases sitting between them. This CDR3 comprises 13 residues. Germline-derived CDR1 and CDR2 are LNHDA and SQIVND (reference sequence). CDR3 DNA: TGTGCCAGTAGTTGGAGGTTTGCAGATACGCAGTATTTT. Its protein is CASSWRFADTQYF.

This clonotype has at least ten counts. This chain links TRBV9 with TRBJ1-1, with D perhaps TRBD1 (6 bases). CDR1 and CDR2 (germline): SGDLS, YYNGEE. Trimming left V 2 bases short and J 4 bases short, with 12 bases between. This CDR3 is 14 amino acids long. CDR3 sequence reads: CASSVGEGGTEAFF. DNA of the CDR3: TGTGCCAGCAGCGTCGGGGAGGGGGGCACTGAAGCTTTCTTT.

The chain combines TRBV20-1 with TRBJ1-3; TRBD1 might be the D (5 bases). The V end lost 0 bases, the J end lost 0 bases, and 18 bases lay between the germline ends. Germline-derived CDR1 and CDR2 are DFQATT and SNEGSKA (reference sequence). The CDR3 runs to 18 residues. The CDR3 protein is CSARDNRFAGLSGNTIYF. The CDR3 region has the DNA TGCAGTGCTAGAGATAACCGGTTCGCGGGACTCTCTGGAAACACCATATATTTT.